A selection of T cell receptor beta chains follows, all from one sample in a study of cytomegalovirus exposure and HLA in healthy donors. Generated by immunoSEQ multiplex PCR, the TCRdb table keeps only in-frame clones and is missing some. This table holds 160,000 or so clones, approximately 80% found once. Sequenced sample: PBMCs. Receptors were obtained from a male donor in good health and CMV-seropositive. The CDR3 runs from the conserved cysteine through the conserved F or W. A D gene is named only where the DNA matches it firmly. A row's size may be missing; if present it is once, few, many or a size class.

TRBV5-1	TRBD2	TRBJ2-1	.	TGCGCCAGCAGTTATGGGACTAGCGACTACAATGAGCAGTTCTTC	CASSYGTSDYNEQFF
TRBV7-6	.	TRBJ2-7	.	TGTGCCAGCAGTCCTACTAACTACGAGCAGTACTTC	CASSPTNYEQYF
TRBV7-3	TRBD1	TRBJ2-3	few	TGTGCCAGCAGCCCGACAGGGGCCCTCCCAGATACGCAGTATTTT	CASSPTGALPDTQYF
TRBV4-1	.	TRBJ1-1	.	TGCGCCAGCAGCCAACAAAACGCAGGGAACACTGAAGCTTTCTTT	CASSQQNAGNTEAFF
TRBV11-3	.	TRBJ2-2	.	TGTGCCAGCAGTCATAGAGGGAAAACCACCGGGGAGCTGTTTTTT	CASSHRGKTTGELFF
TRBV6-1	TRBD1	TRBJ1-2	.	TGTGCCAGCAGGGACAGGGCCTACTATGGCTACACCTTC	CASRDRAYYGYTF
TRBV27	TRBD2	TRBJ2-5	once	TGTGCCAGCAGTCCCCGCCCTAGCGGGAGGCAGACCCAGTACTTC	CASSPRPSGRQTQYF
TRBV5-5	TRBD1	TRBJ2-1	.	TGTGCCAGCAGCCGAGACAGGGCTGAGCAGTTCTTC	CASSRDRAEQFF
TRBV11-2	.	TRBJ2-5	.	TGTGCCAGCAGCCCCAACAGGCGTCAAGAGACCCAGTACTTC	CASSPNRRQETQYF
TRBV30	TRBD1	TRBJ2-7	.	TGTGCCTGGAGTGGCTCCGACAGGGGCCGACTCGAGCAGTACTTC	CAWSGSDRGRLEQYF
TRBV18	TRBD1	TRBJ2-2	once	TGTGCCAGCTCACCACCGGGACAGAGGAACACCGGGGAGCTGTTTTTT	CASSPPGQRNTGELFF
TRBV30	TRBD1	TRBJ1-1	.	TGTGCCTGGAGTGGGACAGGGGGGAATGAAGCTTTCTTT	CAWSGTGGNEAFF
TRBV9	TRBD2	TRBJ2-1	.	TGTGCCAGCAGCGTAGGCAAGTCTAGCGGGGACGGGGATGAGCAGTTCTTC	CASSVGKSSGDGDEQFF
TRBV30	.	TRBJ1-2	.	TGTGCCTGGAGTGTGAGTCAGGGCTATGGCTACACCTTC	CAWSVSQGYGYTF
TRBV30	.	TRBJ2-1	.	TGTGCCTGGAGCGGGACAGCGGGCGGTTACAATGAGCAGTTCTTC	CAWSGTAGGYNEQFF
TRBV19	.	TRBJ2-6	few	TGTGCCAGTAGTATCTCCTGGTGGGCCCCACTTCCCCCCAGCTCTGGGGCCAACGTCCTGACTTTC	CASSISWWAPLPPSSGANVLTF
TRBV5-6	.	TRBJ2-7	.	TGTGCCAGCAGCTTGATTCAATCTCGCCACGAGCAGTACTTC	CASSLIQSRHEQYF
TRBV4-1	TRBD2	TRBJ2-7	.	TGCGCCAGCAGCCTAGCGGGAGGGCCCTACGAGCAGTACTTC	CASSLAGGPYEQYF
TRBV6-5	.	TRBJ1-1	.	TGTGCCAGCAGTTACGAGGGGCGGGGGAACACTGAAGCTTTCTTT	CASSYEGRGNTEAFF
TRBV12-5	.	TRBJ2-2	.	TGTGCTAGTGGTTTGTTTCACGGGGAGCTGTTTTTT	CASGLFHGELFF
TRBV25-1	.	TRBJ2-5	.	TGTGCCAGCAGTCCAAGGGTTCGGGGGGAGACCCAGTACTTC	CASSPRVRGETQYF
TRBV4-3	.	TRBJ1-4	.	TGCGCCAGCAGCCAAGATACGGAGATAGATGAAAAACTGTTTTTT	CASSQDTEIDEKLFF